What follows are 11 T cell receptor beta chains derived from one specimen sequenced in a study of T cell repertoires in cytomegalovirus infection. TCRdb fed the reads into MiXCR, producing one record per CDR3 protein. This sample has roughly 760,000 distinct CDR3 sequences, with 35% to 45% found just once. Sequencing was performed on PBMCs. These receptors all come from a human donor in good health (CMV status not recorded). Some clones in this sample may be carry-over from other donors' samples.

This clonotype was observed a few times. The V call is TRBV6-2 or TRBV6-3, the J call TRBJ2-7; D is possibly TRBD2 (7 bases). V was pared by 5 bases and J by 2 bases, with 13 bases between. This CDR3 contains 14 residues. The germline gives CDR1 MNHEY, CDR2 SVGEGT. The CDR3 sequence: CASSIGGGPYEQYF. The CDR3 DNA follows: TGTGCCAGCAGTATTGGGGGGGGCCCCTACGAGCAGTACTTC.

The chain has TRBV5-5 and TRBJ2-4; no clear D gene. This CDR3 is built from 14 residues. The V end was cut by 4 bases, the J end by 6 bases, with 14 bases between. Germline V gene lookup returns CDR1 SGHKS and CDR2 YYEKEE (reference sequence). CDR3 region: CASSPTSGGNIQYF. DNA for the CDR3: TGTGCCAGCAGCCCAACTTCTGGCGGAAACATTCAGTACTTC. Variable domain in full (rest from reference TRBV5-5 and TRBJ2-4): DAGVTQSPTHLIKTRGQQVTLRCSPISGHKSVSWYQQVLGQGPQFIFQYYEKEERGRGNFPDRFSARQFPNYSSELNVNALLLGDSALYLCASSPTSGGNIQYFGAGTRLSVL.

Concerning this clonotype itself: Germline is not matched at one junction end, which may reflect a read error. This chain uses TRBV7-8 with TRBJ1-1, with D possibly matching TRBD1 (6 bases). The CDR3 length is 15 residues. The V gene's germline CDR1 is SGHVS and CDR2 FQNEAQ. CDR3 residues: CASSSPDPGHTEASF. For the CDR3, the DNA is TGTGCCAGCAGCTCCCCGGATCCGGGACACACTGAAGCTTCCTTT.

This sequence joins TRBV15 and TRBJ1-5; perhaps TRBD1 as D (6 bases). CDR1 and CDR2 (germline): LNHNV, YYDKDF (reference sequence). The ends were cut back, 3 bases at V and 4 bases at J, with 19 bases in the middle. The CDR3 is made up of 17 amino acids. The CDR3 sequence: CATSSFPRTATNQPQHF. For the CDR3, the DNA is TGTGCCACCAGCAGTTTCCCCCGGACAGCCACAAATCAGCCCCAGCATTTT.

The V and J genes are TRBV5-4 and TRBJ2-6, with 14 bases identical to TRBD2. V lost 4 bases, J lost 3 bases, and 6 bases stayed unmatched. Germline V CDR1 and CDR2: SGHNT, YYREEE (reference sequence). The CDR3 runs to 18 residues. The CDR3 sequence is CASSPGTSGRSGANVLTF. CDR3 DNA sequence: TGTGCCAGCAGCCCTGGGACTAGCGGGAGAAGTGGGGCCAACGTCCTGACTTTC. The full variable domain, its missing parts supplied by reference TRBV5-4 and TRBJ2-6, is ETGVTQSPTHLIKTRGQQVTLRCSSQSGHNTVSWYQQALGQGPQFIFQYYREEENGRGNFPPRFSGLQFPNYSSELNVNALELDDSALYLCASSPGTSGRSGANVLTFGAGSRLTVL.

The chain recombines TRBV28 with TRBJ1-3, with D unclear. Germline CDR1 and CDR2: MDHEN and SYDVKM. The CDR3 loop spans 16 amino acids. The V end lost 2 bases, the J end lost 4 bases, and 15 bases lay between the germline ends. The CDR3 loop is CASSLRGLPSGNTIYF. The CDR3 DNA is TGTGCCAGCAGTTTAAGAGGTCTACCGTCGGGAAACACCATATATTTT.

The table lists this clonotype with a few counts. Here the CDR3 DNA reads TGTGCCAGTAGGCTCCTGGGGTGGGGCTCCTACAATGAGCAGTTCTTC. Encoded protein: CASRLLGWGSYNEQFF. The chain employs TRBV19 and TRBJ2-1, with D uncertain. Germline lookup yields CDR1 LNHDA and CDR2 SQIVND (reference sequence). The CDR3 runs to 16 residues. Between the trimmed V and J ends, which lost 6 bases and 0 bases, there was a span of 15 bases.

This chain joins TRBV6-5 and TRBJ1-5; the D gene is possibly TRBD1 (6 bases). V was clipped by 5 bases and J by 6 bases, with 11 bases between them. Germline lookup yields CDR1 MNHEY and CDR2 SVGAGI. This CDR3 comprises 13 residues. The CDR3 DNA follows: TGTGCCAGCAGTCGGGGGGCTGGTCAGCCCCAGCATTTT. This sequence encodes CASSRGAGQPQHF.

This chain uses TRBV28 with TRBJ2-7; tentative D call: TRBD1 (6 bases). The ends were cut back, 5 bases at V and 3 bases at J, with 23 bases in the middle. The CDR3 spans 17 residues. The germline V gene encodes CDR1 MDHEN and CDR2 SYDVKM. As DNA, the CDR3 is TGTGCCAGCAGTATCCAACCCTACAGGGAGTCCGACTACGAGCAGTACTTC. Translated: CASSIQPYRESDYEQYF.

This clonotype has just a few counts. This chain joins TRBV27 and TRBJ1-6; 8 nucleotides align to TRBD1. V lost 3 bases, J lost 6 bases, and 10 bases stayed unmatched. The CDR3 extends over 17 amino acids. Per germline, CDR1 MNHEY and CDR2 SMNVEV (reference sequence). The CDR3 nucleotides are TGTGCCAGCAGTTTTCTGACCGGGACAGGCGGTAATTCACCCCTCCACTTT. Its protein product is CASSFLTGTGGNSPLHF.

The V and J genes are TRBV19 and TRBJ2-3; 8 positions match TRBD2. CDR1 LNHDA and CDR2 SQIVND come from the germline V gene (reference sequence). The CDR3 spans 15 residues. The ends lost 3 bases at V and 2 bases at J; junction bases unmatched: 4. CDR3 nucleotide sequence: TGTGCCAGTAGTATGGTAGCGGGGTACACAGATACGCAGTATTTT. Translation: CASSMVAGYTDTQYF.